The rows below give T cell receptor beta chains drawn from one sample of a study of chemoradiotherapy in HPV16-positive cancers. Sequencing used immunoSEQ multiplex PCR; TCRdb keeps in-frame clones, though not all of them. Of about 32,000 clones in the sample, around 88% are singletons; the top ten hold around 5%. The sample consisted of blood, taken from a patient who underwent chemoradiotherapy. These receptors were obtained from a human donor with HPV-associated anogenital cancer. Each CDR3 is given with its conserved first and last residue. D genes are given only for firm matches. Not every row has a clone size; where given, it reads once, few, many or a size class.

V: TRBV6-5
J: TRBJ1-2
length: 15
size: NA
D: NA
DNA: TGTGCCAGCACTCCCCGGGGGCGCCTCCTTTATGGCTACACCTTC
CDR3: CASTPRGRLLYGYTF

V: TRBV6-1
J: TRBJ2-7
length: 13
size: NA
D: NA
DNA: TGTGCCAGCAGCTCCGGACGGACAGATTCCCGTCTCTTC
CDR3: CASSSGRTDSRLF

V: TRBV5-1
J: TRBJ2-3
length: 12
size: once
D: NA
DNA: TGCGCCAGCAGCTTGTTCGCAGATACGCAGTATTTT
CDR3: CASSLFADTQYF

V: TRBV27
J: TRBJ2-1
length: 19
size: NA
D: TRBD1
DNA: TGTGCCAGCAGTGGCCGAGACAGGGGTTCTCGAAGCTCCTACAATGAGCAGTTCTTC
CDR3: CASSGRDRGSRSSYNEQFF

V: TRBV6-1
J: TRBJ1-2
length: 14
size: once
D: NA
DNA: TGTGCCAGCACTTTAGGGGGTTGGGACTATGGCTACACCTTC
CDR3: CASTLGGWDYGYTF

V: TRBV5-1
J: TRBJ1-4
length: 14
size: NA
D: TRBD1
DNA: TGCGCCAGCCACACAGGGGGTTTGGGTGAAAAACTGTTTTTT
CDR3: CASHTGGLGEKLFF

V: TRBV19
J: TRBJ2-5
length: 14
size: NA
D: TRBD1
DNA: TGTGCCAGTACCTCGACAGGGGTCCGAGAGACCCAGTACTTC
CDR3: CASTSTGVRETQYF

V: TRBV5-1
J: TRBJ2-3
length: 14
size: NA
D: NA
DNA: TGCGCCAGCAGCTGGGCCATAAGCACAGATACGCAGTATTTT
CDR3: CASSWAISTDTQYF

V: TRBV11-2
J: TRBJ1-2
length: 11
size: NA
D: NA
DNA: TGTGCCAGCAGCTTCAACTATGGCTACACCTTC
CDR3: CASSFNYGYTF

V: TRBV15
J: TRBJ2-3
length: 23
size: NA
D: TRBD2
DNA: TGTGCCACCAGCAGAGATACCCCCAGGGGTCGTCAGCGGGAGGGCCTTGGCACAGATACGCAGTATTTT
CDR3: CATSRDTPRGRQREGLGTDTQYF

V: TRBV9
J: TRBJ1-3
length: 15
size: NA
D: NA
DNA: TGTGCCAGCAGCGATGGCCCTACACAAGGAAACACCATATATTTT
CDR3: CASSDGPTQGNTIYF

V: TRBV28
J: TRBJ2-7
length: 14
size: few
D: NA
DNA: TGTGCCAGCAGTGAAGTAATCAGGGCCTACGAGCAGTACTTC
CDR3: CASSEVIRAYEQYF

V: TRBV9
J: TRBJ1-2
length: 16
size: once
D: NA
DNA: TGTGCCAGCAGCGTAGATACAGGGAGGACGTTTGGCGGCTACACCTTC
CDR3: CASSVDTGRTFGGYTF

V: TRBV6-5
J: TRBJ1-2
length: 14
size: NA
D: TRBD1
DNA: TGTGCCAGCAGTTACTCTTGGACAGGGGGTGGCTACACCTTC
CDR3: CASSYSWTGGGYTF

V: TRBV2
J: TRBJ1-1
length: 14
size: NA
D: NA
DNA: TGTGCCAGCAGTGCCAGGACACGGAACACTGAAGCTTTCTTT
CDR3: CASSARTRNTEAFF

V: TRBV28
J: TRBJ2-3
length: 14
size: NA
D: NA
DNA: TGTGCCAGCAGTTTAGGCAGAAGCACAGATACGCAGTATTTT
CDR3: CASSLGRSTDTQYF

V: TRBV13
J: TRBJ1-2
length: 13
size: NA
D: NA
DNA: TGTGCCAGCAGCTTTGGTCAAAGGATGGGCTACACCTTC
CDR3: CASSFGQRMGYTF

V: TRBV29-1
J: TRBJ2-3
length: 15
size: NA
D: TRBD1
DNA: TGCAGCTCAAGGCAGGGGGCGTCGGGCACAGATACGCAGTATTTT
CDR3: CSSRQGASGTDTQYF

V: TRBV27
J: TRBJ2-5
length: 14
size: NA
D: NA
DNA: TGTGCCAGCAGTTTAATGCCTAGTATCCCGACCCAGTACTTC
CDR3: CASSLMPSIPTQYF

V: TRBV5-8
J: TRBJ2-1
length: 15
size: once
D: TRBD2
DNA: TGTGCCAGCAGCAGGACTAGCGGGAGGGCCGATGAGCAGTTCTTC
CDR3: CASSRTSGRADEQFF

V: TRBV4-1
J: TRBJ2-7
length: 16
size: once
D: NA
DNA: TGCGCCAGCAGCCAGGGGCGGGACATCTCACCCGGCGAGCAGTACTTC
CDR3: CASSQGRDISPGEQYF

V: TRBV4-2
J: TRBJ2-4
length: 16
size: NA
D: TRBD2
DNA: TGTGCCAGCAGCCAATTTAGGGCGGGAGGTGGTAACATTCAGTACTTC
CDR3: CASSQFRAGGGNIQYF

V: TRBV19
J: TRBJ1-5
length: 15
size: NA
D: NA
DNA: TGTGCCAGTAGTGGTGGGTCCTATAGCAATCAGCCCCAGCATTTT
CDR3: CASSGGSYSNQPQHF

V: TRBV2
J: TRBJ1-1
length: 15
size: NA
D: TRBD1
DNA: TGTGCCAGCAGTGAGGAAACAGGGGTGAACACTGAAGCTTTCTTT
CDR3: CASSEETGVNTEAFF

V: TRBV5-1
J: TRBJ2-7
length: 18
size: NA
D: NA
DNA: TGCGCCAGCAGCTTGCGGGACAGGTGGGAAGCGGGAGACTACGAGCAGTACTTC
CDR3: CASSLRDRWEAGDYEQYF

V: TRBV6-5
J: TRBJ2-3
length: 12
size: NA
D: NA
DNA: TGTGCCAGCAGGCGAGGCGCAGATACGCAGTATTTT
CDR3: CASRRGADTQYF

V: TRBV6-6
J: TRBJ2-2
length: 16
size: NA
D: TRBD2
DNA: TGTGCCGGGGCTGGTAGCGGGGGGCTCGGGACCGGGGAGCTGTTTTTT
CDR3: CAGAGSGGLGTGELFF

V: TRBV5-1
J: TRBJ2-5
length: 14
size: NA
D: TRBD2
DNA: TGCGCCAGCAGCAGGGGACTAGTTGAAGAGACCCAGTACTTC
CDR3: CASSRGLVEETQYF

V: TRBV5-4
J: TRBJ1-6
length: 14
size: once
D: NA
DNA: TGTGCCAGCACCTTAATGGCAGATAATTCACCCCTCCACTTT
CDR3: CASTLMADNSPLHF

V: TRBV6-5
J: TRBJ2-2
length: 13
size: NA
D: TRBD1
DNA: TGTGCCAGTGGACAGGGGAACACCGGGGAGCTGTTTTTT
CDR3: CASGQGNTGELFF

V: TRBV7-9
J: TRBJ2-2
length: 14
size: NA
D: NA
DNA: TGTGCCAGCAGCTCCGCCGGGGACACCGGGGAGCTGTTTTTT
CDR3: CASSSAGDTGELFF

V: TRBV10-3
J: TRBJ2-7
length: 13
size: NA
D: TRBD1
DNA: TGTGCCATCAGTTGGGACAGGGGCTACGAGCAGTACTTC
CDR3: CAISWDRGYEQYF

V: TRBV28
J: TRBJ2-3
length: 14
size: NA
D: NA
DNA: TGTGCCAGCAGTTTCATCCGTCCCACAGATACGCAGTATTTT
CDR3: CASSFIRPTDTQYF

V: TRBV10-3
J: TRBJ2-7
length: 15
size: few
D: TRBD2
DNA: TGTGCCATCAGTGGCGGGAGGGCCAGGGTTTACGAGCAGTACTTC
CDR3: CAISGGRARVYEQYF

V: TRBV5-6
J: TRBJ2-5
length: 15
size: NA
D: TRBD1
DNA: TGTGCCAGCAAAAAGACAGGGGCGACGGAAGAGACCCAGTACTTC
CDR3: CASKKTGATEETQYF

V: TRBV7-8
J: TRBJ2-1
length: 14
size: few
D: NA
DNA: TGTGCCAGCAGCTTTGGGCAACGGGGCAATGAGCAGTTCTTC
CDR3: CASSFGQRGNEQFF

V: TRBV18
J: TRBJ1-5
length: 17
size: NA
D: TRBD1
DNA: TGTGCCAGCTCACCCTCAACAGGGGCTTGGGGCAATCAGCCCCAGCATTTT
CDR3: CASSPSTGAWGNQPQHF

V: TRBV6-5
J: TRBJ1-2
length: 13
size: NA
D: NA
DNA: TGTGCCAGCAGCCGGACACCTAACTATGGCTACACCTTC
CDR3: CASSRTPNYGYTF

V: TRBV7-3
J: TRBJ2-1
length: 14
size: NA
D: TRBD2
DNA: TGTGCCAGCAGCCTAAGGGGACTAGCGAATGAGCAGTTCTTC
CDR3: CASSLRGLANEQFF